The present entry profiles one T cell receptor beta chain with its context. There is no known antigen for this receptor. Per-base qualities were not stored, and no clone one base away is much larger. The sample is drawn from a study of blood T cell repertoires in COVID-19 (dated by TCRdb to 2018 to 2020). Turning to the overall study: The collaborator samples originated in the United States, Italy and Spain and spanned the acute and convalescent phases of COVID-19. The repertoires were released in a freely available public database meant as a resource for research on the immune response to SARS-CoV-2. The sample metadata nearly always contained a de-identified subject ID, COVID-19 status, age in years and sex. HLA class I and class II types, where available, came from metadata supplied by the sample provider rather than from assay-based typing. The prospective study material was composed of cDNA or gDNA derived from T cells, B-cell-depleted T cells, or PBMCs. Deeply sampled blood TCRbeta repertoires from subjects exposed to, actively infected with, or recovered from COVID-19 were included in the dataset. The samples were drawn from two sources: the first 160 participants of the ongoing ImmuneRACE study, and 1,000 to 1,500 subjects contributed by 6 global collaborators. General study outcomes and caveats: The amount of clinical and demographic metadata varied by source and participant and was provided uncurated.

Another Seattle source contributed samples from volunteer blood donors who had recovered from COVID-19. The collaborating institutions used their own protocols to collect whole blood in K2EDTA tubes. For TCRbeta analysis, collaborators shipped samples in one of three forms: frozen whole blood, isolated PBMCs, or DNA extracted from either of those sample types. The immunoSEQ Assay, a bias-controlled multiplex PCR, was used to amplify TCRbeta CDR3 regions from genomic DNA. In the authors' own workflow: The number of nucleated cells in each sample was estimated by amplification of reference gene primers within the assay. To quantify the absolute abundance of each unique TCRbeta CDR3 rearrangement, sequence reads were collapsed and filtered. For each sample, productive Simpson clonality was calculated as the square root of Simpson's diversity index across productive rearrangements. What TCRdb holds here is the immuneACCESS table cut down to in-frame rearrangements. Part of the clones is not present; checked against another copy, under half of the missing clones reflect an unresolved V gene, and the others are unexplained. The V and J calls and clone size were taken over from that table, and D and trimming were inferred from the DNA. A total of a few hundred thousand clones appear in this sample, 84% of them only once. Over 1.5% of the sample lies in the top ten.

Including the terminal cysteine and phenylalanine, the CDR3 comprises 14 residues. The retained sequence is limited to the CDR3, 42 bases, with the frame set at the first base. V lost 0 bases and J lost 5 bases; the stretch between them is 10 bases long. CDR1 and CDR2 are read off the germline V gene (reference sequence) as LGHDT and YNNKEL. Here the chain combines TRBV3-1 (or the pseudogene TRBV3-2) and TRBJ1-1; tentative D gene TRBD1, with 6 bases matching. Sequences were obtained from peripheral blood. This TCR derives from a woman in her thirties or forties who had recovered from COVID-19. Here the CDR3 is given as CASSQDRGWTEAFF. The sequenced DNA: TGTGCCAGCAGCCAAGACAGGGGCTGGACTGAAGCTTTCTTT.